Below, 21 T cell receptor beta chains from the same sample are listed, as sequenced in a study of CD8 T cells in Susac syndrome. When the RNA was reverse transcribed, random hexamers were used with an input of about 0.45 to 1 ug. TCRdb reprocessed the immunoSEQ multiplex PCR reads with MiXCR, giving one entry per CDR3 protein. The sample has 300,000 or so distinct CDR3 sequences; 92% are singletons. The sample comprised CD4+ T cells from PBMCs. These receptors were obtained from a human donor with multiple sclerosis.

There are a few counts of this clonotype. The gene calls are TRBV30 and TRBJ1-3; unclear D gene. The CDR3 runs to 12 residues. V was clipped by 4 bases and J by 1 base, with 5 bases between them. In germline, CDR1 is GTSNPN, CDR2 SVGIG (reference sequence). CDR3 sequence reads: CAWTSSGNTIYF. The CDR3 DNA sequence: TGTGCCTGGACCAGTTCTGGAAACACCATATATTTT.

The chain is built from TRBV2 and TRBJ2-1, with 7 bases aligning to TRBD2. This CDR3 region has 14 residues. Germline CDR1 and CDR2: SNHLY and FYNNEI. V dropped 4 bases and J dropped 4; count of bases not matched to a gene: 4. CDR3 amino acids: CASSGTRGYNEQFF. CDR3 nucleotides: TGTGCCAGCAGTGGGACTAGGGGTTACAATGAGCAGTTCTTC.

The chain couples TRBV14 to TRBJ2-1, with TRBD2 identical over 9 bases. This CDR3 has 14 amino acids. Germline CDR1 and CDR2: SGHDN and FVKESK. The trim removed 0 bases at V and 10 bases at J, leaving 4 bases unmatched. The CDR3 DNA follows: TGTGCCAGCAGCCAAGATCTGGGACTAGCAGAGCAGTTCTTC. Its protein product is CASSQDLGLAEQFF.

This rearrangement joins TRBV30 to TRBJ1-1; unclear D gene. Trimming removed 2 bases at V and 2 bases at J, with 6 bases between. CDR1 is GTSNPN, CDR2 SVGIG, per germline (reference sequence). The CDR3 runs to 12 residues. The CDR3 sequence is CAWSSVNTEAFF. The CDR3 DNA reads TGTGCCTGGAGTAGCGTAAACACTGAAGCTTTCTTT. The full variable domain, rest sourced from reference TRBV30 and TRBJ1-1, is SQTIHQWPATLVQPVGSPLSLECTVEGTSNPNLYWYRQAAGRGLQLLFYSVGIGQISSEVPQNLSASRPQDRQFILSSKKLLLSDSGFYLCAWSSVNTEAFFGQGTRLTVV.

The DNA for the CDR3 is TGTGCCAGCAGCGAGCGGACAGGGAATGGTAACGAGCAGTACTTC. Residues: CASSERTGNGNEQYF. The V call is TRBV7-9, the J call TRBJ2-7, with 8 nucleotides matching TRBD1. The length of the CDR3 is 15 residues. CDR1 is SEHNR, CDR2 FQNEAQ, per germline (reference sequence). The trim removed 5 bases at V and 5 bases at J, leaving 11 bases unmatched.

This clonotype was recorded only once. The chain combines TRBV29-1 with TRBJ2-7; 9 bases match TRBD1. V dropped 7 bases and J dropped 6; count of bases not matched to a gene: 13. Germline-derived CDR1 and CDR2 are SQVTM and ANQGSEA. The CDR3 spans 14 residues. CDR3 amino acids: CSATGGYFNFEQYF. The DNA for the CDR3 is TGCAGCGCCACAGGGGGCTACTTCAATTTCGAGCAGTACTTC.

V usage is TRBV20-1 and J usage is TRBJ2-7, with 15 bases lining up with TRBD2. CDR1 DFQATT and CDR2 SNEGSKA come from the germline V gene (reference sequence). The length of the CDR3 is 15 residues. V gave up 6 bases and J gave up 2 bases; unmatched junction bases: 5. CDR3 DNA: TGCAGTGCAACGGGACTAGCGGGGGGACCCTACGAGCAGTACTTC. Translated: CSATGLAGGPYEQYF.

The rearrangement uses TRBV19 and TRBJ2-6; D is unclear. Germline V lookup: CDR1 LNHDA, CDR2 SQIVND (reference sequence). V lost 3 bases and J lost 0, with 6 bases in between. The CDR3 sequence is 15 residues long. CDR3 loop: CASSMPLSGANVLTF. CDR3 DNA sequence: TGTGCCAGTAGTATGCCTCTCTCTGGGGCCAACGTCCTGACTTTC.

The chain joins TRBV2 to TRBJ2-3, with 7 bases lining up with TRBD1. After removal of 3 bases from V and 0 bases from J, the junction contained 3 bases not matched to a gene. The germline V gene encodes CDR1 SNHLY and CDR2 FYNNEI. The CDR3 is 15 amino acids. CDR3 in amino acids: CASSDDRASTDTQYF. Written as DNA, the CDR3 is TGTGCCAGCAGTGATGACAGGGCTAGCACAGATACGCAGTATTTT.

The genes are TRBV6-1 and TRBJ2-1, with 9 bases aligning to TRBD2. Per germline, CDR1 MNHNS and CDR2 SASEGT. The ends lost 6 bases at V and 8 bases at J; junction bases unmatched: 11. The CDR3 length is 15 residues. The CDR3 DNA sequence: TGTGCCAGCAGGCGGGAGGGCCGAATTCGGGATGAGCAGTTCTTC. Protein product: CASRREGRIRDEQFF.

This chain uses TRBV11-2 with TRBJ2-1, with TRBD2 matching over 10 bases. This CDR3 comprises 16 residues. In germline, CDR1 is SGHAT, CDR2 FQNNGV. V shed 1 base, J shed 6 bases, and the junction held 6 bases outside the gene matches. The DNA of the CDR3 is TGTGCCAGCAGCTTAGTGCCTAGCGGGAGTGGCAATGAGCAGTTCTTC. Its translation is CASSLVPSGSGNEQFF.

This chain connects TRBV19 to TRBJ1-1; 7 bases are a match to TRBD1. This CDR3 region has 15 residues. Germline V gene lookup returns CDR1 LNHDA and CDR2 SQIVND (reference sequence). V was pared by 6 bases and J by 7 bases, with 14 bases of the junction left unmatched. For the CDR3, the DNA is TGTGCCAGTAGGGACACCGGGACAGCGAGAGTTGAAGCTTTCTTT. This translates into CASRDTGTARVEAFF.

V usage is TRBV12-3 or TRBV12-4 and J usage is TRBJ1-2, with D possibly matching TRBD1 (6 bases). The germline V and J ends were trimmed by 3 bases and 1 base, with 15 bases remaining between them. This CDR3 contains 16 residues. CDR3 residues: CASSFIRTALNYGYTF. The CDR3 nucleotides read TGTGCCAGCAGTTTTATCCGGACAGCGCTTAACTATGGCTACACCTTC.

V gene TRBV29-1 combines with J gene TRBJ2-5; 11 bases map to TRBD2. The CDR3 length is 16 residues. After removal of 7 bases from V and 2 bases from J, the junction contained 12 bases not matched to a gene. Germline CDR1 reads SQVTM; CDR2 reads ANQGSEA. In nucleotides, the CDR3 is TGCAGCGGCGTAGCGGGAGGGACGGTGCGGCAAGAGACCCAGTACTTC. Its translation is CSGVAGGTVRQETQYF. Full variable domain (outside the CDR3, taken from reference TRBV29-1 and TRBJ2-5): SAVISQKPSRDICQRGTSLTIQCQVDSQVTMMFWYRQQPGQSLTLIATANQGSEATYESGFVIDKFPISRPNLTFSTLTVSNMSPEDSSIYLCSGVAGGTVRQETQYFGPGTRLLVL.

The chain employs TRBV4-2 and TRBJ1-1, with TRBD1 as a possible D gene (5 bases). The CDR3 runs to 18 residues. Trimming took off 1 base at V and 0 bases at J, with 18 bases between the two ends. Per the germline V gene, CDR1 is LGHNA and CDR2 is YNFKEQ. In DNA form, the CDR3 reads TGTGCCAGCAGCCAAGGTACGTTTCGGGGCCTAATGAACACTGAAGCTTTCTTT. Translated: CASSQGTFRGLMNTEAFF.

The rearrangement uses TRBV19 and TRBJ1-1, with D possibly being TRBD1 (5 bases). The V end was cut by 3 bases, the J end by 4 bases, with 9 bases between. Germline CDR1 reads LNHDA; CDR2 reads SQIVND (reference sequence). The CDR3 totals 13 residues. The CDR3 sequence: CASSMGPSTEAFF. CDR3 bases: TGTGCCAGTAGTATGGGACCATCCACTGAAGCTTTCTTT. Together with reference TRBV19 and TRBJ1-1, the CDR3 gives the full variable domain: DGGITQSPKYLFRKEGQNVTLSCEQNLNHDAMYWYRQDPGQGLRLIYYSQIVNDFQKGDIAEGYSVSREKKESFPLTVTSAQKNPTAFYLCASSMGPSTEAFFGQGTRLTVV.

The chain combines TRBV5-1 with TRBJ2-1; TRBD2 matches 9 bases. V lost 0 bases, J lost 4 bases, and 11 bases stayed unmatched. The CDR3 totals 18 residues. Germline V gene data show CDR1 as SGHRS and CDR2 as YFSETQ. This CDR3 is CASSLVVGASGEYNEQFF. The CDR3 nucleotides are TGCGCCAGCAGCTTGGTGGTTGGGGCTAGCGGGGAATACAATGAGCAGTTCTTC. Using reference TRBV5-1 and TRBJ2-1 for the parts outside the CDR3, the full variable domain is KAGVTQTPRYLIKTRGQQVTLSCSPISGHRSVSWYQQTPGQGLQFLFEYFSETQRNKGNFPGRFSGRQFSNSRSEMNVSTLELGDSALYLCASSLVVGASGEYNEQFFGPGTRLTVL.

This chain links TRBV5-1 with TRBJ2-5; the D is unclear. Trimming stripped 2 bases from V and 1 base from J, with 9 bases between. CDR3 size: 14 residues. Germline CDR1 is SGHRS and CDR2 is YFSETQ. The CDR3 region has the DNA TGCGCCAGCAGCTTCGCAGGACCCCAAGAGACCCAGTACTTC. Its protein is CASSFAGPQETQYF.

This chain joins TRBV3-1 and TRBJ1-2; D is unresolved. V dropped 11 bases and J dropped 5 bases, with 21 bases sitting between them. Looked up from germline, CDR1 is LGHDT and CDR2 is YNNKEL (reference sequence). This CDR3 is 14 amino acids long. This CDR3 reads CAAGNHWSDYGYTF. The CDR3 nucleotides are TGTGCCGCCGGGAACCACTGGAGCGATTATGGCTACACCTTC.

The chain combines TRBV20-1 with TRBJ2-3, with 9 nucleotides matching TRBD2. From germline, CDR1 is DFQATT and CDR2 SNEGSKA (reference sequence). The J segment lost 4 bases and the V segment lost 6 bases, leaving 17 bases of the junction unmatched. The CDR3 sequence is 17 residues long. Here the CDR3 reads CSADIGRSSGGSDTQYF. As DNA, the CDR3 is TGCAGTGCCGACATAGGGAGGTCAAGCGGGGGGTCAGATACGCAGTATTTT.

DNA of the CDR3: TGTGCCAGTAGTATGGGGCCTTCGAACACCGGGGAGCTGTTTTTT. Amino acid sequence: CASSMGPSNTGELFF. The chain combines TRBV19 with TRBJ2-2; the D gene is possibly TRBD1 (5 bases). V lost 3 bases and J lost 0, with 8 bases in between. This CDR3 comprises 15 residues. The germline gives CDR1 LNHDA, CDR2 SQIVND (reference sequence).